The 20 T cell receptor beta chains below were found in one sample sequenced in a study of T cells after posttransplantation cyclophosphamide listed by TCRdb under 2016. Library preparation was by the immunoSEQ multiplex PCR assay. TCRdb's version of the immuneACCESS table is confined to in-frame rearrangements and falls short of the full clone set. An unresolved V gene accounts for under half of the shortfall where checked; the remainder is of unknown origin. The sample table lists about 6,900 clones, around 80% of them with a count of one. Roughly a quarter of the sample comes from the top ten. The sequenced sample consisted of memory CD4+ T cells sorted from blood. The receptor set was obtained from a woman aged 45 to 65 in good health and a related stem cell transplant donor.

This clone was picked up one time. This rearrangement joins TRBV6-5 to TRBJ2-5; no definite D call. Germline lookup yields CDR1 MNHEY and CDR2 SVGAGI. The CDR3 consists of 11 residues. Between the trimmed V and J ends, which lost 5 bases and 5 bases, there was a span of 6 bases. The CDR3 region is CASSIQETQYF. For the CDR3, the DNA is TGTGCCAGCAGTATCCAGGAGACCCAGTACTTC.

This chain connects TRBV19 to TRBJ2-3, with 8 bases matching TRBD2. The trim removed 4 bases at V and 0 bases at J, leaving 9 bases unmatched. The CDR3 loop spans 17 amino acids. The germline V gene encodes CDR1 LNHDA and CDR2 SQIVND (reference sequence). The CDR3 sequence is CASSTRGGRGSTDTQYF. The CDR3 nucleotides read TGTGCCAGTAGTACCCGCGGGGGGAGGGGAAGCACAGATACGCAGTATTTT.

This chain joins TRBV5-6 and TRBJ1-1; no clear D gene. The CDR3 is made up of 13 amino acids. Per the germline V gene, CDR1 is SGHDT and CDR2 is YYEEEE. Trimming left V 0 bases short and J 5 bases short, with 8 bases between. CDR3 DNA sequence: TGTGCCAGCAGCTTGGTCACGGGGACTGAAGCTTTCTTT. It is translated as CASSLVTGTEAFF.

The gene calls are TRBV6-5 and TRBJ2-1; D perhaps matches TRBD2 (5 bases). CDR1 MNHEY and CDR2 SVGAGI come from the germline V gene. The CDR3 totals 11 residues. Trimming left V 2 bases short and J 12 bases short, with 8 bases between. The chain's CDR3 is CASSYLAAQFF. The CDR3 coding sequence is TGTGCCAGCAGTTACCTAGCTGCGCAGTTCTTC.

The genes are TRBV7-2 and TRBJ2-7; 7 bases match TRBD2. This CDR3 comprises 15 residues. Germline V gene lookup returns CDR1 SGHTA and CDR2 FQGNSA. V was pared by 0 bases and J by 1 base, with 3 bases of the junction left unmatched. The CDR3 DNA follows: TGTGCCAGCAGCTTAGCTGGGCGGGGGTCCTACGAGCAGTACTTC. It is translated as CASSLAGRGSYEQYF.

The genes are TRBV13 and TRBJ2-7; D is possibly TRBD2 (6 bases). The germline CDR1 and CDR2 sequences are PRHDT and FYEKMQ (reference sequence). The V end lost 7 bases, the J end lost 5 bases, and 21 bases lay between the germline ends. The CDR3 runs 15 residues. The CDR3 is CASTLLAGGPNEQYF. Here the CDR3 DNA reads TGTGCCAGCACCCTACTAGCCGGAGGTCCGAACGAGCAGTACTTC.

This chain joins TRBV28 and TRBJ1-5; D is unresolved. The CDR3 extends over 15 amino acids. Trimming shortened V by 0 bases and J by 0 bases, and 6 bases separated the two germline ends. Per germline, CDR1 MDHEN and CDR2 SYDVKM. The CDR3 loop is CASSLWGDSNQPQHF. The DNA for the CDR3 is TGTGCCAGCAGTTTATGGGGAGATAGCAATCAGCCCCAGCATTTT.

There are a few counts of this clone. The chain is built from TRBV5-4 and TRBJ2-2; D is possibly TRBD2 (6 bases). This CDR3 has 15 residues. With 4 bases removed from V and 0 bases from J, the gap between germline ends came to 10 bases. The germline gives CDR1 SGHNT, CDR2 YYREEE (reference sequence). As DNA, the CDR3 is TGTGCCAGCAGCCCGGGACTGGCGAACACCGGGGAGCTGTTTTTT. Protein sequence: CASSPGLANTGELFF.

V and J are TRBV10-1 and TRBJ2-1; TRBD2 matches 7 bases. Per the germline V gene, CDR1 is WNHNN and CDR2 is SYGVQD (reference sequence). With 3 bases clipped from V and 8 bases from J, the junction kept 7 bases outside the gene matches. The CDR3 covers 14 residues. The CDR3 here is CASSDSPSGDEQFF. For the CDR3, the DNA is TGCGCCAGCAGTGATAGTCCGAGCGGGGATGAGCAGTTCTTC.

A few counts support this clone. J is TRBJ2-3 and V is TRBV9; 9 bases match TRBD2. Losses at the gene ends were 0 bases for V and 8 bases for J; bases not matched to a gene: 7. Germline CDR1 SGDLS, CDR2 YYNGEE. The CDR3 consists of 15 residues. Written as DNA, the CDR3 is TGTGCCAGCAGCGTAGGACTAGCGGAGACCGGTACGCAGTATTTT. Residues: CASSVGLAETGTQYF.

The V and J genes are TRBV11-2 and TRBJ2-5; perhaps TRBD2 as D (5 bases). CDR3 size: 11 residues. V shed 3 bases and J shed 7 bases, with 6 bases lying between them. The V gene's germline CDR1 is SGHAT and CDR2 FQNNGV. The CDR3 reads CASSFGGTQYF. DNA for the CDR3: TGTGCCAGCAGCTTCGGAGGGACCCAGTACTTC.

The rearrangement links TRBV27 to TRBJ1-1; 10 bases are a match to TRBD1. Unmatched junction bases numbered 6, after V lost 4 bases and J lost 1 base. The CDR3 extends over 16 amino acids. CDR1 and CDR2 (germline): MNHEY, SMNVEV (reference sequence). The CDR3 DNA reads TGTGCCAGCAGTTCCCCGACAGGGGGCACGAACACTGAAGCTTTCTTT. It yields the protein CASSSPTGGTNTEAFF.

This sequence joins TRBV7-9 and TRBJ2-3, with TRBD1 matching 7 bases. V gave up 4 bases and J gave up 2 bases; unmatched junction bases: 6. The CDR3 totals 15 residues. Germline CDR1 is SEHNR and CDR2 is FQNEAQ (reference sequence). The chain's CDR3 is CASSSLGQITDTQYF. The CDR3 nucleotides are TGTGCCAGCAGCTCCCTGGGACAGATCACAGATACGCAGTATTTT.

V gene TRBV18 combines with J gene TRBJ1-1, with D perhaps TRBD1 (5 bases). Trimming removed 6 bases from V and 5 bases from J, with 22 bases in between. CDR3 length: 16 amino acids. Germline CDR1 reads KGHSH; CDR2 reads LQKENI. The CDR3 coding sequence is TGTGCCAGCTCGAATAAGGCGGAAGGGGTAGGGACTGAAGCTTTCTTT. Its protein product is CASSNKAEGVGTEAFF.

The rearrangement joins TRBV6-5 to TRBJ2-5, with D tentatively TRBD1 (6 bases). Gene TRBJ2-7 matches the end of the DNA better, so the J call may be wrong. The CDR3 has 14 amino acids. Germline V gene lookup returns CDR1 MNHEY and CDR2 SVGAGI. The chain's CDR3 is CASRRGAGVYEQYF. In nucleotides, the CDR3 is TGTGCCAGCAGAAGAGGGGCAGGGGTCTACGAGCAGTACTTC.

The chain recombines TRBV4-1 with TRBJ1-4, with D possibly matching TRBD1 (6 bases). There are 16 residues in the CDR3. Trimming pared 1 base from V and 8 bases from J, leaving 17 bases between. Germline V gene sequence: CDR1 MGHRA, CDR2 YSYEKL. CDR3 region: CASSQAPTGGGEKLFF. The CDR3 DNA follows: TGCGCCAGCAGCCAAGCTCCTACGGGAGGGGGGGAAAAACTGTTTTTT.

The V and J genes are TRBV28 and TRBJ1-1, with TRBD1 matching 7 bases. Germline CDR1 is MDHEN and CDR2 is SYDVKM. After removal of 2 bases from V and 4 bases from J, the junction contained 4 bases not matched to a gene. The CDR3 runs 14 residues. The CDR3 bases are TGTGCCAGCAGTTTAACAGGGGAGGTCACTGAAGCTTTCTTT. This codes for CASSLTGEVTEAFF.

This clone has just one count. The V and J genes are TRBV11-2 and TRBJ1-4, with 9 bases fitting TRBD1. The germline CDR1 and CDR2 sequences are SGHAT and FQNNGV. The CDR3 runs to 14 residues. With 4 bases clipped from V and 5 bases from J, the junction kept 2 bases outside the gene matches. The CDR3 spells CASSSGQGNEKLFF. As DNA, the CDR3 is TGTGCCAGCAGCTCTGGACAGGGGAATGAAAAACTGTTTTTT.

The V and J genes are TRBV29-1 and TRBJ2-5; TRBD2 aligns across 10 bases. The CDR3 spans 15 residues. Trimming cost V 5 bases and J 2 bases; bases outside gene matches: 8. Germline V lookup: CDR1 SQVTM, CDR2 ANQGSEA. The CDR3 loop is CSVSLSGRSQETQYF. CDR3 bases: TGCAGCGTTTCCCTTAGCGGGAGGTCTCAAGAGACCCAGTACTTC.

This chain joins TRBV18 and TRBJ1-1; 9 nucleotides agree with TRBD1. Trimming took 3 bases from V and 5 from J; bases not matched to a gene: 4. Per the germline V gene, CDR1 is KGHSH and CDR2 is LQKENI. The CDR3 is 14 residues long. The CDR3 spells CASSPGTGRTEAFF. The CDR3 DNA reads TGTGCCAGCTCACCGGGGACAGGGAGGACTGAAGCTTTCTTT.